These T cell receptor beta chains were read from a single sample in a study of blood T cells in healthy people across ages. TCRdb used MiXCR to reprocess the 5' RACE reads, holding one entry per CDR3 protein. The sample includes 950,000 to 1,200,000 distinct CDR3 sequences, under 40% of them seen just once. The sample taken for sequencing was blood. The receptors were sampled from a man aged 18 to 35 in good health. CDR3s leave out the opening cysteine and the closing phenylalanine or tryptophan. Each record gives: J gene, V gene, CDR3 protein.

j_call: TRBJ2-7; v_call: TRBV5-5; cdr3_aa: ASSFGGLTTYEQY
j_call: TRBJ2-7; v_call: TRBV30; cdr3_aa: AWDSDRRGPYEQY
j_call: TRBJ2-3; v_call: TRBV3-1; cdr3_aa: ASSQDGDHTDTQY
j_call: TRBJ1-5; v_call: TRBV6-5; cdr3_aa: ASSYRIHQPQH
j_call: TRBJ2-5; v_call: TRBV20-1; cdr3_aa: SARAGGTGAETQY
j_call: TRBJ1-1; v_call: TRBV7-2; cdr3_aa: ASSLVAGTVNTEAF
j_call: TRBJ1-1; v_call: TRBV5-1; cdr3_aa: ASSAGGQNEAF
j_call: TRBJ2-3; v_call: TRBV9; cdr3_aa: ASSATSYRTDTQY
j_call: TRBJ2-5; v_call: TRBV5-6; cdr3_aa: ASSFGTSGTNEQY
j_call: TRBJ2-7; v_call: TRBV20-1; cdr3_aa: SARDPGAYEQY
j_call: TRBJ2-3; v_call: TRBV5-1; cdr3_aa: ASTAPDRGGSDTQY
j_call: TRBJ1-1; v_call: TRBV28; cdr3_aa: ASTPLQGRTEAF
j_call: TRBJ1-2; v_call: TRBV10-3; cdr3_aa: AMTSGQCGYT
j_call: TRBJ2-2; v_call: TRBV29-1; cdr3_aa: SIRTGGTGELF
j_call: TRBJ2-1; v_call: TRBV7-2; cdr3_aa: ASSSGTIHEQF
j_call: TRBJ2-4; v_call: TRBV6-1; cdr3_aa: ASSEAHRGTDNIQY
j_call: TRBJ1-5; v_call: TRBV7-2; cdr3_aa: ASSLLSGAGQPQH
j_call: .; v_call: TRBV7-9; cdr3_aa: ASSLSMRGSSYNEQY
j_call: TRBJ2-1; v_call: TRBV3-1; cdr3_aa: ASSQGRQASSETQF
j_call: TRBJ1-5; v_call: TRBV12-3/TRBV12-4; cdr3_aa: ASSPQTGGQPQH
j_call: TRBJ1-2; v_call: TRBV6-5; cdr3_aa: ASSYGPRLGYT
j_call: TRBJ1-6; v_call: TRBV20-1; cdr3_aa: SARDPDRSDSPLH
j_call: TRBJ1-2; v_call: TRBV12-3/TRBV12-4; cdr3_aa: ASSFNLDRDYGYT
j_call: TRBJ2-1; v_call: TRBV9; cdr3_aa: ASSISPGQGLNEQF
j_call: TRBJ2-4; v_call: TRBV5-1; cdr3_aa: ASSRGLEAIENIQY
j_call: TRBJ2-7; v_call: TRBV6-2/TRBV6-3; cdr3_aa: ASSYSELLYEQY
j_call: TRBJ2-3; v_call: TRBV6-2/TRBV6-3; cdr3_aa: ASWERKPETDTQY
j_call: TRBJ1-5; v_call: TRBV6-6; cdr3_aa: ASSPAFSNQPQH
j_call: TRBJ1-2; v_call: TRBV20-1; cdr3_aa: SASLGGRGYGYT
j_call: TRBJ1-6; v_call: TRBV20-1; cdr3_aa: SARPRPGGTVSPLH
j_call: TRBJ1-2; v_call: TRBV20-1; cdr3_aa: SASPTGTQNYGYT
j_call: TRBJ1-1; v_call: TRBV6-1; cdr3_aa: ASSGTMWGASGTEAF
j_call: TRBJ2-2; v_call: TRBV27; cdr3_aa: ASSSPPGLAGGRLF
j_call: TRBJ2-1; v_call: TRBV10-3; cdr3_aa: AISRDAYNEQF
j_call: TRBJ2-5; v_call: TRBV12-5; cdr3_aa: ASGLVLTGSRDEQY
j_call: TRBJ1-1; v_call: TRBV20-1; cdr3_aa: SAKDRALMNTEAF
j_call: TRBJ1-1; v_call: TRBV5-1; cdr3_aa: ASSWGQPQATEAF
j_call: TRBJ1-2; v_call: TRBV14; cdr3_aa: ASSPLQGAGGYT
j_call: TRBJ1-6; v_call: TRBV27; cdr3_aa: ASSLGGTGSSPLH
j_call: TRBJ2-5; v_call: TRBV7-2; cdr3_aa: ASSFDGQETQY
j_call: TRBJ2-3; v_call: TRBV14; cdr3_aa: ASSQGLAGTSTQY
j_call: TRBJ1-2; v_call: TRBV12-3/TRBV12-4; cdr3_aa: ASSFPEANYGYT